The 14 T cell receptor beta chains below were found in one sample sequenced in a study of CD8 T cells in ankylosing spondylitis. One entry per CDR3 protein results from TCRdb running MiXCR on the 5' RACE reads. In the table there are approximately 110,000 distinct CDR3 sequences, 20% to 30% of which are singletons. Specimen: synovial fluid, either unsorted or a sorted T cell fraction (not recorded which). All receptors come from a male donor with ankylosing spondylitis.

The chain is built from TRBV11-2 and TRBJ2-7; D ambiguous. Germline V gives CDR1 SGHAT, CDR2 FQNNGV. Trimming removed 5 bases from V and 0 bases from J, with 17 bases in between. The CDR3 has 16 amino acids. The CDR3: CASSPDLVLSSYEQYV. The CDR3 coding sequence is TGTGCCAGCAGCCCTGACCTTGTCCTGAGCTCCTACGAGCAGTACGTC.

Only a few counts were recorded for this clonotype. The rearrangement uses TRBV20-1 and TRBJ2-7; no firm D call. The length of the CDR3 is 11 residues. V was trimmed by 0 bases and J by 5 bases, leaving 5 bases between them. Germline CDR1 and CDR2: DFQATT and SNEGSKA (reference sequence). CDR3 residues: CSARDFHEQYF. The CDR3 DNA sequence: TGCAGTGCTAGAGATTTCCACGAGCAGTACTTC.

This chain connects TRBV6-2 or TRBV6-3 to TRBJ2-3; no definite D call. This CDR3 contains 12 residues. Trimming removed 5 bases at V and 4 bases at J, with 7 bases between. CDR1 MNHEY and CDR2 SVGEGT come from the germline V gene. The CDR3 region has the DNA TGTGCCAGCAGTCGGCCCCCAGATACGCAGTATTTT. Its translation: CASSRPPDTQYF.

The rearrangement uses TRBV13 and TRBJ2-1; D is unclear. V lost 5 bases and J lost 4, with 9 bases in between. The CDR3 loop spans 13 amino acids. The V gene's germline CDR1 is PRHDT and CDR2 FYEKMQ (reference sequence). The CDR3 loop reads CASSPPQYNEQFF. Here the CDR3 DNA reads TGTGCCAGCAGCCCTCCCCAGTACAATGAGCAGTTCTTC.

The chain recombines TRBV9 with TRBJ2-1; TRBD2 aligns across 7 bases. V shed 5 bases, J shed 4 bases, and the junction held 3 bases outside the gene matches. CDR1 SGDLS and CDR2 YYNGEE come from the germline V gene. The CDR3 loop spans 13 amino acids. CDR3 nucleotide sequence: TGTGCCAGCAGTCTAGCGGAGTACAATGAGCAGTTCTTC. It is translated as CASSLAEYNEQFF.

The rearrangement uses TRBV3-1 and TRBJ2-1; the D is unclear. Germline V gene data show CDR1 as LGHDT and CDR2 as YNNKEL (reference sequence). This CDR3 region has 13 residues. Trimming took 2 bases from V and 3 from J, leaving 5 bases between them. As DNA, the CDR3 is TGTGCCAGCAGCCAAACAGTCTACAATGAGCAGTTCTTC. Its protein product is CASSQTVYNEQFF.

This rearrangement joins TRBV20-1 to TRBJ1-2; D is possibly TRBD1 (5 bases). From germline, CDR1 is DFQATT and CDR2 SNEGSKA (reference sequence). V dropped 6 bases and J dropped 4 bases, with 12 bases sitting between them. The CDR3 consists of 12 residues. Here the CDR3 DNA reads TGCAGTGCCCGCCCAGGGAGCTATGGCTACACCTTC. Translating it yields CSARPGSYGYTF.

This clonotype was seen more than once but under ten times. The V call is TRBV15, the J call TRBJ1-2, with 8 positions matching TRBD1. The CDR3 runs 16 residues. Losses at the gene ends were 3 bases for V and 2 bases for J; bases not matched to a gene: 8. CDR1 and CDR2 (germline): LNHNV, YYDKDF (reference sequence). CDR3 region: CATSRGGTGLNYGYTF. DNA of the CDR3: TGTGCCACCAGCAGGGGCGGGACAGGCCTAAACTATGGCTACACCTTC.

The genes are TRBV5-8 and TRBJ1-5; no clear D gene. The CDR3 is made up of 16 amino acids. Germline lookup yields CDR1 SGHTS and CDR2 YDEGEE. V lost 2 bases and J lost 4, with 16 bases in between. CDR3 sequence reads: CASSFRINSRNQPQHF. CDR3 bases: TGTGCCAGCAGCTTTCGGATAAACAGCCGAAATCAGCCCCAGCATTTT.

This clonotype was found a few times. CDR3 DNA: TGCGCCAGCAGCTGGAGGACTAGCGGGAGTTATGAGCAGTTCTTC. This codes for CASSWRTSGSYEQFF. The chain uses TRBV5-1 and TRBJ2-1, with 13 positions matching TRBD2. With 3 bases clipped from V and 8 bases from J, the junction kept 5 bases outside the gene matches. This CDR3 spans 15 amino acids. The germline gives CDR1 SGHRS, CDR2 YFSETQ.

This clonotype showed up many times. The chain carries TRBV20-1 and TRBJ2-1, with unresolved D. The V and J ends lost 3 bases and 7 bases respectively, with 10 bases between them. Germline V gene sequence: CDR1 DFQATT, CDR2 SNEGSKA (reference sequence). This CDR3 has 12 amino acids. The CDR3 loop is CSARATGNEQFF. CDR3 DNA sequence: TGCAGTGCTAGGGCCACCGGGAATGAGCAGTTCTTC.

The chain combines TRBV12-3 or TRBV12-4 with TRBJ2-3; D unclear. This CDR3 is 12 amino acids long. Trimming stripped 2 bases from V and 7 bases from J, with 7 bases between. The CDR3 DNA is TGTGCCAGCAGTTTATGGCCAAATACGCAGTATTTT. Protein: CASSLWPNTQYF.

The V gene is TRBV20-1, the J gene TRBJ1-1; a weak D match, TRBD1 (5 bases). The V and J ends lost 6 bases and 5 bases respectively, with 16 bases between them. From germline, CDR1 is DFQATT and CDR2 SNEGSKA (reference sequence). The CDR3 sequence is 13 residues long. CDR3 region: CSARAGTRTEAFF. The CDR3 DNA follows: TGCAGTGCCCGTGCGGGGACTAGGACTGAAGCTTTCTTT.

This clonotype was counted a few times. The genes are TRBV7-9 and TRBJ2-1, with D possibly being TRBD1 or TRBD2 (5 bases each). The CDR3 sequence is 15 residues long. CDR1 is SEHNR, CDR2 FQNEAQ, per germline (reference sequence). Trimming left V 7 bases short and J 2 bases short, with 15 bases between. Written as DNA, the CDR3 is TGTGCCAGCACAAGGGGCGGGCGAACCTACAATGAGCAGTTCTTC. Protein product: CASTRGGRTYNEQFF.